Detailed here is one T cell receptor (beta chain). This entry is derived from a study of T cell changes during pregnancy in multiple sclerosis. Repertoires were generated with immunoSEQ multiplex PCR, while TCRdb's copy carries only in-frame clones and drops some. The table shows 98,000 or so clones, with 85% to 95% occurring only once. Trimming took 2 bases from V and 5 from J; bases not matched to a gene: 4. Germline loops: CDR1 SGHRS, CDR2 YFSETQ. The CDR3 is made up of 14 amino acids. The genes are TRBV5-1 and TRBJ2-7, with TRBD2 matching 10 bases. This sample comprised peripheral blood, obtained after pregnancy. The sequence came from a female donor with multiple sclerosis, enrolled in a pregnancy study. This CDR3 reads CASSLAGGPHEQYF. The CDR3 DNA sequence: TGCGCCAGCAGCTTAGCGGGAGGGCCGCACGAGCAGTACTTC.